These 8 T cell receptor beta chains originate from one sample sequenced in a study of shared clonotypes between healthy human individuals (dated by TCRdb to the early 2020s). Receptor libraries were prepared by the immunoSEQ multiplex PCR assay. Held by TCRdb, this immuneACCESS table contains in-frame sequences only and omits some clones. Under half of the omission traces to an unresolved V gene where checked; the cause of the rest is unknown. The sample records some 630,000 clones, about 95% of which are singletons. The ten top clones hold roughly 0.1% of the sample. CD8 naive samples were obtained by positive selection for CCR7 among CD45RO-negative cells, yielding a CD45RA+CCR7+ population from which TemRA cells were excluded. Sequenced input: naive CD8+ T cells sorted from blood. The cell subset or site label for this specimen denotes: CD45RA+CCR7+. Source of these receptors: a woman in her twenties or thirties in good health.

The CDR3 here is CASSIGLASTYEQYF. The CDR3 nucleotides are TGTGCCAGCAGTATCGGACTAGCGTCTACCTACGAGCAGTACTTC. The rearrangement joins TRBV7-2 to TRBJ2-7; 9 nucleotides line up with TRBD2. Germline V gives CDR1 SGHTA, CDR2 FQGNSA. V gave up 6 bases and J gave up 2 bases; unmatched junction bases: 8. The CDR3 has 15 residues.

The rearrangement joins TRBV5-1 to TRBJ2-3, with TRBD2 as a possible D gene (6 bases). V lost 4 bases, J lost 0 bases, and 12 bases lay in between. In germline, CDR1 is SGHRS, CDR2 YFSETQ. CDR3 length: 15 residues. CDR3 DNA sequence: TGCGCCAGCAGCCGGGGCAGCGGGAGCACAGATACGCAGTATTTT. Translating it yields CASSRGSGSTDTQYF. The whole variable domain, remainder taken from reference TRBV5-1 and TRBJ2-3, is KAGVTQTPRYLIKTRGQQVTLSCSPISGHRSVSWYQQTPGQGLQFLFEYFSETQRNKGNFPGRFSGRQFSNSRSEMNVSTLELGDSALYLCASSRGSGSTDTQYFGPGTRLTVL.

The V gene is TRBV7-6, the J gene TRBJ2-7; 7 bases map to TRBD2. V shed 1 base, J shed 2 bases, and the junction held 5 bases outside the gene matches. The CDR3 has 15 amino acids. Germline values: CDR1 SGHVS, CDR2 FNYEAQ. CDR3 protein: CASSLGGGGPYEQYF. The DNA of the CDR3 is TGTGCCAGCAGCTTAGGCGGGGGAGGGCCCTACGAGCAGTACTTC.

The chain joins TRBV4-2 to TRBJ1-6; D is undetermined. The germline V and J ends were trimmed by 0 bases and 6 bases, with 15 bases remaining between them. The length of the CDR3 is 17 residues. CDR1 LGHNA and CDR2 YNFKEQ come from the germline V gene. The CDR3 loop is CASSQDPAVLTNSPLHF. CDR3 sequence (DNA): TGTGCCAGCAGCCAAGATCCGGCGGTATTAACTAATTCACCCCTCCACTTT.

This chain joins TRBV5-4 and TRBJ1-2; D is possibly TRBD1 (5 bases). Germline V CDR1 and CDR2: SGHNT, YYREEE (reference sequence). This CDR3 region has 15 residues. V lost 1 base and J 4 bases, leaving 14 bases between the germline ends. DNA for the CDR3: TGTGCCAGCAGCTTGAAGAAGGGGTCCGGCTATGGCTACACCTTC. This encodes CASSLKKGSGYGYTF.

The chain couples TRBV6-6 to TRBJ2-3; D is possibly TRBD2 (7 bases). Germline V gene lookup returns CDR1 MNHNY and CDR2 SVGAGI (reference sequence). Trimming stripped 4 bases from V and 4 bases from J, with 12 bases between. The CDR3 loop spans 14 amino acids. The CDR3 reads CASSLGGRPDTQYF. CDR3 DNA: TGTGCCAGCAGTTTGGGGGGGCGCCCAGATACGCAGTATTTT.

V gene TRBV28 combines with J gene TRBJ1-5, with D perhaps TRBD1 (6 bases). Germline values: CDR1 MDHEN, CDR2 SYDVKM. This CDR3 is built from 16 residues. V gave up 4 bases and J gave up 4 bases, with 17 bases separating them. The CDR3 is CASSYFQGMGNQPQHF. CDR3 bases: TGTGCCAGCAGTTATTTTCAGGGGATGGGTAATCAGCCCCAGCATTTT.

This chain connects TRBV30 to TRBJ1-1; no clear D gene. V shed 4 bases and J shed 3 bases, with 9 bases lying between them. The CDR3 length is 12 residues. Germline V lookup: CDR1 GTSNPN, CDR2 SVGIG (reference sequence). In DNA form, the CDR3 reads TGTGCCTGGAAACTATTGTACACTGAAGCTTTCTTT. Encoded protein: CAWKLLYTEAFF. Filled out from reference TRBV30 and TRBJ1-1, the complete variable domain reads SQTIHQWPATLVQPVGSPLSLECTVEGTSNPNLYWYRQAAGRGLQLLFYSVGIGQISSEVPQNLSASRPQDRQFILSSKKLLLSDSGFYLCAWKLLYTEAFFGQGTRLTVV.